One sample yielded the 9 T cell receptor beta chains listed below, sequenced in a study of cytomegalovirus exposure and HLA in healthy donors. PCR amplification relied on 60 Vbeta primers (plus 13 Jbeta primers). Profiled with immunoSEQ multiplex PCR; TCRdb holds only in-frame clones, not every one. The repertoire holds about 220,000 clones, around 75% seen once, with less than 2% in the top ten. The sample taken for sequencing was PBMCs. The receptors derive from a woman between 25 and 40 years old in good health and CMV-seronegative.

This sequence joins TRBV19 and TRBJ2-1; 8 positions match TRBD2. The CDR3 covers 15 residues. CDR1 LNHDA and CDR2 SQIVND come from the germline V gene (reference sequence). V lost 5 bases, J lost 4 bases, and 7 bases stayed unmatched. In nucleotides, the CDR3 is TGTGCCAGTAGTCTCAGCGGGGGCGATTACAATGAGCAGTTCTTC. Protein product: CASSLSGGDYNEQFF.

Comments on this clone: An end of the junction does not agree with germline; a read error may underlie this. The chain recombines TRBV15 with TRBJ2-1; a weak D match, TRBD2 (6 bases). The CDR3 spans 13 residues. Germline assignment: CDR1 LNHNV and CDR2 YYDKDF (reference sequence). DNA of the CDR3: TGTGCCACCAGCAGAGATAGTTTAGCGGTACAAGTCTTC. Its translation: CATSRDSLAVQVF.

The genes are TRBV7-6 and TRBJ2-5, with D tentatively TRBD2 (6 bases). The end of the DNA fits TRBJ2-7 better, so the J call may be wrong. Germline V gives CDR1 SGHVS, CDR2 FNYEAQ. This CDR3 comprises 17 residues. The chain's CDR3 is CASSLVFSGESVDEQYF. CDR3 coding DNA: TGTGCCAGCAGCTTAGTGTTCTCGGGGGAATCGGTGGACGAGCAGTACTTC.

V usage is TRBV7-8 and J usage is TRBJ2-3, with D possibly TRBD1 on 6 matching bases. The ends were cut back, 4 bases at V and 3 bases at J, with 17 bases in the middle. The germline gives CDR1 SGHVS, CDR2 FQNEAQ. The CDR3 runs 16 residues. The CDR3 nucleotides read TGTGCCAGCAGCTCCATAGGCAGGGGCATAACAGATACGCAGTATTTT. It yields the protein CASSSIGRGITDTQYF.

The chain carries TRBV5-1 and TRBJ2-5; 7 bases line up with TRBD2. Judging by the DNA end, TRBJ2-7 fits better; the J call may be wrong. This CDR3 comprises 15 residues. Germline CDR1 SGHRS, CDR2 YFSETQ. DNA of the CDR3: TGCGCCAGCAGCTTGGCCGGGGAGGGCTCCTACGAGCAGTACTTC. Its translation is CASSLAGEGSYEQYF.

The chain is built from TRBV7-9 and TRBJ2-7; weak D call: TRBD1 (6 bases). The V end lost 1 base, the J end lost 2 bases, and 9 bases lay between the germline ends. Germline loops: CDR1 SEHNR, CDR2 FQNEAQ (reference sequence). CDR3 length: 14 residues. This CDR3 is CASSLVQGPYEQYF. The DNA of the CDR3 is TGTGCCAGCAGCTTAGTACAGGGCCCCTACGAGCAGTACTTC. Filled out from reference TRBV7-9 and TRBJ2-7, the complete variable domain reads DTGVSQNPRHKITKRGQNVTFRCDPISEHNRLYWYRQTLGQGPEFLTYFQNEAQLEKSRLLSDRFSAERPKGSFSTLEIQRTEQGDSAMYLCASSLVQGPYEQYFGPGTRLTVT.

In its sample, this clone was seen a few times. This chain connects TRBV7-8 to TRBJ2-3, with D perhaps matching TRBD1 (6 bases). The germline V and J ends were trimmed by 1 base and 6 bases, with 11 bases remaining between them. The CDR3 runs 14 residues. Germline CDR1 and CDR2: SGHVS and FQNEAQ. DNA of the CDR3: TGTGCCAGCAGCTTAGTTAGGGGGTCGGATACGCAGTATTTT. Translated, it gives CASSLVRGSDTQYF.

This chain uses TRBV9 with TRBJ1-3, with 7 bases matching TRBD1. CDR1 and CDR2 (germline): SGDLS, YYNGEE. The CDR3 totals 14 residues. After removal of 3 bases from V and 4 bases from J, the junction contained 4 bases not matched to a gene. CDR3 sequence reads: CASSAPTGGNTIYF. The CDR3 DNA reads as TGTGCCAGCAGCGCACCGACAGGGGGAAACACCATATATTTT.

The rearrangement uses TRBV5-1 and TRBJ2-3; 10 nucleotides match TRBD2. V lost 4 bases, J lost 2 bases, and 7 bases stayed unmatched. Germline V lookup: CDR1 SGHRS, CDR2 YFSETQ. The CDR3 length is 16 residues. The CDR3 bases are TGCGCCAGCAGCCTCAGGACTAGCGGCGACACAGATACGCAGTATTTT. Protein product: CASSLRTSGDTDTQYF.